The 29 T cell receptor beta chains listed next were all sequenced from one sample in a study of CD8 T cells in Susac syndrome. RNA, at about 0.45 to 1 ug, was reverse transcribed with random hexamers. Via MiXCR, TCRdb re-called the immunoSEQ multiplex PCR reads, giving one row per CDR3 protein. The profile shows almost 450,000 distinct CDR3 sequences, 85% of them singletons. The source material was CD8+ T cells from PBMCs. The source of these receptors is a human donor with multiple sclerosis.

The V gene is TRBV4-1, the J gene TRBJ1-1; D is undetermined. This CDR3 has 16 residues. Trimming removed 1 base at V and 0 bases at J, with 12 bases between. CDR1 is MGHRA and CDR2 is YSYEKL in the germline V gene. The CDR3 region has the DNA TGCGCCAGCAGCCAAGTTACTGACAATTTGAACACTGAAGCTTTCTTT. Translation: CASSQVTDNLNTEAFF.

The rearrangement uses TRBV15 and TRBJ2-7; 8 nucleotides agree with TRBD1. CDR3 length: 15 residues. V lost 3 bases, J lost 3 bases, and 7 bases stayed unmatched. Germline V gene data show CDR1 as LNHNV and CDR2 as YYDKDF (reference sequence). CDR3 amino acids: CATSSPRTGHYEQYF. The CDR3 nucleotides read TGTGCCACCAGCAGCCCCCGGACAGGGCACTACGAGCAGTACTTC.

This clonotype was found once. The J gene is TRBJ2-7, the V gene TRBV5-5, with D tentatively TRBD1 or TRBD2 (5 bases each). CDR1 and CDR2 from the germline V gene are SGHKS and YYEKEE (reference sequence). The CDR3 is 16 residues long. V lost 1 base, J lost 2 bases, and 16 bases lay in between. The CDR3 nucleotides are TGTGCCAGCAGCTTGCCCCCCTTAGGGGACCCCTACGAGCAGTACTTC. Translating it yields CASSLPPLGDPYEQYF.

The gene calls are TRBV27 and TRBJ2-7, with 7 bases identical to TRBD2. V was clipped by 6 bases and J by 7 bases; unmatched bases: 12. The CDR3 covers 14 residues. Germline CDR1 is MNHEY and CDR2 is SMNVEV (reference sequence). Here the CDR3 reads CASSREGFYGEQYF. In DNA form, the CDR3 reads TGTGCCAGCAGCAGGGAGGGGTTCTATGGAGAGCAGTACTTC.

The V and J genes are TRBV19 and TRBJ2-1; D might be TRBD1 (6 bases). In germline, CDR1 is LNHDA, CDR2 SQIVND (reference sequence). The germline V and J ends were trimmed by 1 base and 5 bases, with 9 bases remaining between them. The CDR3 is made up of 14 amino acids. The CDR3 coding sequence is TGTGCCAGTAGTATAGTGACAGGCAACAATGAGCAGTTCTTC. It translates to CASSIVTGNNEQFF.

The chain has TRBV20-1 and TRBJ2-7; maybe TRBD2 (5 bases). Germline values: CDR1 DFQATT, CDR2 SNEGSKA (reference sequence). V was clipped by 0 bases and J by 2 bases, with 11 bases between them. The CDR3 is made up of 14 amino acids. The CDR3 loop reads CSARDGKRPYEQYF. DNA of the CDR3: TGCAGTGCTAGAGATGGGAAGCGGCCCTACGAGCAGTACTTC.

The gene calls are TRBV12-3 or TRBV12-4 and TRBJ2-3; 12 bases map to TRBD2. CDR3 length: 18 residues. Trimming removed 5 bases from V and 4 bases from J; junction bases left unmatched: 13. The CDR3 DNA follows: TGTGCCAGCAGTAAGCGGCATTTCCTAGCGGGGGGGCCAGATACGCAGTATTTT. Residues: CASSKRHFLAGGPDTQYF.

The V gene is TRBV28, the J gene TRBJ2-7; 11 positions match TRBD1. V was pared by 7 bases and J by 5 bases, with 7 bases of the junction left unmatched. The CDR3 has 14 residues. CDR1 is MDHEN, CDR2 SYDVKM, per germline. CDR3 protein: CASTPDRGLDEQYF. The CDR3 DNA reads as TGTGCCAGCACCCCGGACAGGGGGCTGGACGAGCAGTACTTC.

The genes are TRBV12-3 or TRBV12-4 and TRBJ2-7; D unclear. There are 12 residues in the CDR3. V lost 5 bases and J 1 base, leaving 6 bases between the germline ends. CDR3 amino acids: CASSTLSYEQYF. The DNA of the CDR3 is TGTGCCAGCAGTACATTGTCCTACGAGCAGTACTTC.

The DNA of the CDR3 is TGTGCCACCAGCAGAGTCCCAGGGGCCGGAGGGGAGCAGTACTTC. It is translated as CATSRVPGAGGEQYF. This chain links TRBV15 with TRBJ2-7, with D tentatively TRBD1 or TRBD2 (6 bases each). The CDR3 is 15 amino acids. The V gene lost 1 base and the J gene lost 7 bases, with 17 bases spanning the gap. Germline CDR1 LNHNV, CDR2 YYDKDF (reference sequence).

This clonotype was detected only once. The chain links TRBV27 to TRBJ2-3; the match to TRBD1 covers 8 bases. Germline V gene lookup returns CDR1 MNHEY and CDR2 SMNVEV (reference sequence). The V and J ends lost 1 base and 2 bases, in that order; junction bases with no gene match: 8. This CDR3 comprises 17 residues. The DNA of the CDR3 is TGTGCCAGCAGTTTATACCCTGGACAGGGCCCCACAGATACGCAGTATTTT. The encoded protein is CASSLYPGQGPTDTQYF.

The CDR3 sequence: CASSIWTGLLYGYTF. The CDR3, as DNA: TGTGCCAGCAGCATATGGACAGGCCTTCTTTATGGCTACACCTTC. V usage is TRBV5-4 and J usage is TRBJ1-2, with TRBD1 matching over 7 bases. Germline loops: CDR1 SGHNT, CDR2 YYREEE (reference sequence). This CDR3 comprises 15 residues. J gave up 5 bases and V 4 bases, and 11 bases lay outside the gene matches.

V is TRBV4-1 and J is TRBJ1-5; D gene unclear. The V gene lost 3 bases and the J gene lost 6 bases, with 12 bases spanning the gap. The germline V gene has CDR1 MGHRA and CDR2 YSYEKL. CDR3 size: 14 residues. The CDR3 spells CASSQTIGSQPQHF. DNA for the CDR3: TGCGCCAGCAGCCAGACCATTGGCAGTCAGCCCCAGCATTTT.

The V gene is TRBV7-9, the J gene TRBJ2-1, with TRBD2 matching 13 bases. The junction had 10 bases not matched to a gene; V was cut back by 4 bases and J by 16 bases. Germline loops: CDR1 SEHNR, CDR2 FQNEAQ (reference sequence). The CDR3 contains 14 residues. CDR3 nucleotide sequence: TGTGCCAGCAGCTCTGAAGGACTAGCGGGAGAACAATTCTTC. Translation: CASSSEGLAGEQFF. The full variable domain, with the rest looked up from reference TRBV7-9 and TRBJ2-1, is DTGVSQNPRHKITKRGQNVTFRCDPISEHNRLYWYRQTLGQGPEFLTYFQNEAQLEKSRLLSDRFSAERPKGSFSTLEIQRTEQGDSAMYLCASSSEGLAGEQFFGPGTRLTVL.

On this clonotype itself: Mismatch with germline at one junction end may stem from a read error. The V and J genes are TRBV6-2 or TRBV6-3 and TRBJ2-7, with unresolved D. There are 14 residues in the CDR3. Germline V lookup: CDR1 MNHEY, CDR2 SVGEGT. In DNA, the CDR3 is TGTGCCGGCAGTGTCGTGGGCAACCTGTACGAGCAGTACTTC. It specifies CAGSVVGNLYEQYF.

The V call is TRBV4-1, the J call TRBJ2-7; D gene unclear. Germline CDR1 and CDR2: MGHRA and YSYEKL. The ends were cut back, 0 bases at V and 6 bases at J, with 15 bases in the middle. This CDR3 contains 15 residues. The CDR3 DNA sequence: TGCGCCAGCAGCCAAGATGGGAAAGGGAAGGGCGAGCAGTACTTC. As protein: CASSQDGKGKGEQYF.

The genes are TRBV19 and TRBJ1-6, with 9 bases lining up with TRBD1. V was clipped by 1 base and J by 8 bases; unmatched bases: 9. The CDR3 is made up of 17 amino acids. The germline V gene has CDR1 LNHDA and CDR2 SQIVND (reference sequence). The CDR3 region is CASSIVGQGSGHSPLHF. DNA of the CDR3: TGTGCCAGTAGTATAGTGGGACAGGGTTCTGGGCATTCACCCCTCCACTTT.

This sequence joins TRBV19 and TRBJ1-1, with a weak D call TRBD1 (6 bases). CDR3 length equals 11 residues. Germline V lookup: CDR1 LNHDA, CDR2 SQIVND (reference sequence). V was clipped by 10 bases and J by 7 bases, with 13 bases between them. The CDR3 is CATNLGGEAFF. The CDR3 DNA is TGTGCCACCAATCTAGGGGGTGAAGCTTTCTTT.

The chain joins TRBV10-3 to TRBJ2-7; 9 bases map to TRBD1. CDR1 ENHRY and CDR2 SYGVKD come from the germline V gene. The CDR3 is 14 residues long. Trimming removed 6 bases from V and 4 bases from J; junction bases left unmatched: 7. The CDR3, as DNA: TGTGCCATCAGGCACCGGGACAGGGAGTACGAGCAGTACTTC. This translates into CAIRHRDREYEQYF.

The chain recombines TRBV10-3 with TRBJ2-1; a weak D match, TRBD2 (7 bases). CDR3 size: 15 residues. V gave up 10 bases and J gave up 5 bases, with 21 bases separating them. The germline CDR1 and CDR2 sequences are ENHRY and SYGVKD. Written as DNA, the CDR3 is TGTGCCACAAGGGGGGGACTGGTGGTAGACAATGAGCAGTTCTTC. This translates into CATRGGLVVDNEQFF.

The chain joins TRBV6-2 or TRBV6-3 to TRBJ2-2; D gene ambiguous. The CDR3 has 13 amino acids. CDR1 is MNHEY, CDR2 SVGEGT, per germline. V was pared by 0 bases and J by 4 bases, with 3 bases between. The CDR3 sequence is CASSYSFTGELFF. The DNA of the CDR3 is TGTGCCAGCAGTTACTCGTTCACCGGGGAGCTGTTTTTT.

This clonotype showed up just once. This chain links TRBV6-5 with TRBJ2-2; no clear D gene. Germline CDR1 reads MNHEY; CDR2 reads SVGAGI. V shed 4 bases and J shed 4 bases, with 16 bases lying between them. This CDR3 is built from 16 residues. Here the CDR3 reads CASSSSVSAGTGELFF. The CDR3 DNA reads TGTGCCAGCAGTTCCTCGGTCAGTGCTGGCACCGGGGAGCTGTTTTTT.

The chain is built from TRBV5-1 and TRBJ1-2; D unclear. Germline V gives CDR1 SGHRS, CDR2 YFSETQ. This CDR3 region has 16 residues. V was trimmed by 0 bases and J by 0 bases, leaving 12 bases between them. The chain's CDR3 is CASSLDVLGSNYGYTF. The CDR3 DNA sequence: TGCGCCAGCAGCTTGGATGTGTTAGGGTCTAACTATGGCTACACCTTC.

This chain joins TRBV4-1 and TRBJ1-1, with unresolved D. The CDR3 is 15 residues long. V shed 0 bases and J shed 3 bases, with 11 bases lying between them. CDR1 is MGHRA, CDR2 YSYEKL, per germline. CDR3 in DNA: TGCGCCAGCAGCCAAGATAGGGTTTGGGACACTGAAGCTTTCTTT. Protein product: CASSQDRVWDTEAFF.

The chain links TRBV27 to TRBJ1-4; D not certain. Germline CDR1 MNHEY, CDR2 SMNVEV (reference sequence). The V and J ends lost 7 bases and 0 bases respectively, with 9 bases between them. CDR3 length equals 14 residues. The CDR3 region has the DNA TGTGCCAGCACCCAGAGTGCAACTAATGAAAAACTGTTTTTT. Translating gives CASTQSATNEKLFF. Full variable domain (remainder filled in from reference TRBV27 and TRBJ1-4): EAQVTQNPRYLITVTGKKLTVTCSQNMNHEYMSWYRQDPGLGLRQIYYSMNVEVTDKGDVPEGYKVSRKEKRNFPLILESPSPNQTSLYFCASTQSATNEKLFFGSGTQLSVL.

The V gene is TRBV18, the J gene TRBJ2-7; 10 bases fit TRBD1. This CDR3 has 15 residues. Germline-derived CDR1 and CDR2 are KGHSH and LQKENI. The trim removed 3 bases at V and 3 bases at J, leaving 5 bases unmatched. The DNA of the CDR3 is TGTGCCAGCTCACCCGGGACAGGGGATTTCTACGAGCAGTACTTC. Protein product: CASSPGTGDFYEQYF.

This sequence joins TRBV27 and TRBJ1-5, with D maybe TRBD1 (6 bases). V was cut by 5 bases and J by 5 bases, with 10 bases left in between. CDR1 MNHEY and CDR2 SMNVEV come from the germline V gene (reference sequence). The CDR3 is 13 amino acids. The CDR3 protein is CASSADRDQPQHF. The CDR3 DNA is TGTGCCAGCAGTGCGGACAGAGATCAGCCCCAGCATTTT.

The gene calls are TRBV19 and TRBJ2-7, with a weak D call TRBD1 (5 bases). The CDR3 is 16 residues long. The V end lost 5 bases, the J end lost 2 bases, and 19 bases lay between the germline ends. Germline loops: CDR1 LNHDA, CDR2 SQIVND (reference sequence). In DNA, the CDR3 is TGTGCCAGTAGTGAATCCGCAGGGCCCTCAACCTACGAGCAGTACTTC. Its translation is CASSESAGPSTYEQYF. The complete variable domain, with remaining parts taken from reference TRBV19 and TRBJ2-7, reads DGGITQSPKYLFRKEGQNVTLSCEQNLNHDAMYWYRQDPGQGLRLIYYSQIVNDFQKGDIAEGYSVSREKKESFPLTVTSAQKNPTAFYLCASSESAGPSTYEQYFGPGTRLTVT.

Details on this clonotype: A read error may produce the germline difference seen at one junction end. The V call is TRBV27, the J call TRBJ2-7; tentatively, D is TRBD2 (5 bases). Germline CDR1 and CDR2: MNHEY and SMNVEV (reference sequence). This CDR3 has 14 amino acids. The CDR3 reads CASSISRAAYEQYF. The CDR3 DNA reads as TGTGCCAGCAGTATATCGCGGGCTGCCTACGAGCAGTACTTC.